The next 10 T cell receptor beta chains were all read from a single sample in a study of cytomegalovirus exposure and HLA in healthy donors. Both 60 Vbeta primers and 13 Jbeta primers went into the PCR. TCRdb's copy holds only in-frame clones and misses some; the assay was immunoSEQ multiplex PCR. The sample lists tens of thousands of clones; roughly 80% were seen once. Sequenced material: PBMCs. The receptor set was obtained from a woman aged 45 to 65 in good health and CMV-seropositive.

The chain carries TRBV1 and TRBJ2-7; TRBD2, the table's D call, was not compared with the DNA. TRBV1 is given as a pseudogene. The CDR3 sequence is 17 residues long. The CDR3, as DNA: TGCACCAGCAGCCAAGACGAGGCCGGGAGAAGGTTCTACGAGCAGTACTTC. It yields the protein CTSSQDEAGRRFYEQYF.

The chain is built from TRBV30 and TRBJ1-2; 8 bases agree with TRBD1. The trim removed 5 bases at V and 3 bases at J, leaving 5 bases unmatched. The CDR3 spans 13 residues. Germline V gene sequence: CDR1 GTSNPN, CDR2 SVGIG (reference sequence). The CDR3, as DNA: TGTGCCTGGGGATTACAGGGGGACTATGGCTACACCTTC. This gives the protein CAWGLQGDYGYTF.

CDR3 DNA sequence: TGTGCCACCAGCAGACCGGGGGGGTCCTACGAGCAGTACTTC. This gives the protein CATSRPGGSYEQYF. The chain is built from TRBV15 and TRBJ2-7; TRBD2 aligns across 8 bases. V shed 2 bases, J shed 1 base, and the junction held 1 base outside the gene matches. CDR1 LNHNV and CDR2 YYDKDF come from the germline V gene (reference sequence). The length of the CDR3 is 14 residues.

This clone was seen a single time. The chain uses TRBV19 and TRBJ1-4; a possible D gene is TRBD1 (5 bases). This CDR3 is 14 amino acids long. Germline values: CDR1 LNHDA, CDR2 SQIVND (reference sequence). V shed 4 bases and J shed 8 bases, with 14 bases lying between them. For the CDR3, the DNA is TGTGCCAGTAGTAGGCGACAGCTAAACGAAAAACTGTTTTTT. Its translation: CASSRRQLNEKLFF.

The V and J genes are TRBV4-1 and TRBJ2-2; D possibly corresponds to TRBD1 (6 bases). Trimming shortened V by 7 bases and J by 3 bases, and 15 bases separated the two germline ends. The CDR3 loop spans 15 amino acids. The germline V gene encodes CDR1 MGHRA and CDR2 YSYEKL. The CDR3 is CASKLRDIYTGELFF. The CDR3 coding sequence is TGCGCCAGCAAACTACGGGACATCTACACCGGGGAGCTGTTTTTT.

This rearrangement joins TRBV18 to TRBJ2-7; D unclear. CDR1 is KGHSH and CDR2 is LQKENI in the germline V gene. CDR3 size: 13 residues. V lost 5 bases, J lost 0 bases, and 8 bases lay in between. The CDR3 spells CASSAGSSYEQYF. The DNA for the CDR3 is TGTGCCAGCTCAGCAGGTTCCTCCTACGAGCAGTACTTC.

For this clone: One junction end does not reproduce the germline sequence, and a read error may be involved. J is TRBJ1-3 and V is TRBV6-1; D perhaps matches TRBD1 (6 bases). There are 12 residues in the CDR3. CDR1 is MNHNS and CDR2 is SASEGT in the germline V gene. CDR3 sequence (DNA): TGTGCCAGCAGTGAAGCGGGCAGGGGCCGACTGTTT. This gives the protein CASSEAGRGRLF.

This chain connects TRBV7-3 to TRBJ2-1, with 7 positions matching TRBD2. Per the germline V gene, CDR1 is SGHTA and CDR2 is FQGTGA. The CDR3 sequence is 13 residues long. Trimming removed 2 bases from V and 15 bases from J; junction bases left unmatched: 10. CDR3 bases: TGTGCCAGCAGCTTAGAGAGTGCGGGAGATTTGTTCTTC. Translated: CASSLESAGDLFF.

The chain uses TRBV6-5 and TRBJ1-2; TRBD1 aligns across 7 bases. Trimming took 10 bases from V and 1 from J; bases not matched to a gene: 3. CDR3 length: 12 amino acids. The germline V gene has CDR1 MNHEY and CDR2 SVGAGI. CDR3 region: CATTGHNYGYTF. In DNA, the CDR3 is TGTGCCACGACAGGGCATAACTATGGCTACACCTTC.

The rearrangement links TRBV11-2 to TRBJ2-7; D is unclear. Germline V gene data show CDR1 as SGHAT and CDR2 as FQNNGV. This CDR3 contains 12 residues. The V and J ends lost 5 bases and 5 bases respectively, with 10 bases between them. CDR3 DNA: TGTGCCAGCAGCCTTTGGTCGGACGAGCAGTACTTC. It codes for CASSLWSDEQYF.